This T cell receptor (beta chain) appears in the sequencing data of a study of human T cells and chemical hapten exposure. Study background: Patch tests applied 0.01% DPC to the upper back and were scored after 6 days. Minor volume differences among pooled libraries chiefly drove per-sample TCR yield variation. Points from the study as a whole: TCRs at a frequency above 1 in 1000 stayed unchanged with DPC sensitization. Expanded TCR counts at PT1 were positively correlated with the patch test score.

One entry per CDR3 protein, called by TCRdb with MiXCR from the RACE reads. Of around 53,000 distinct CDR3 sequences listed, 9.3% were seen once; the top ten hold less than 5%. Time point reported: patch test 1, 2 weeks after DPC sensitization. Sample treatment: therapeutic diphenylcyclopropenone sensitization with weekly scalp DPC. Points on this clonotype: Its target is not known.

V was shortened by 2 bases and J by 4 bases, with 11 bases between the two germline ends. Germline CDR1 is SGHTA and CDR2 is FQGNSA. The CDR3 is made up of 14 amino acids. The TCR sequence derives from a woman between 50 and 59 years old with alopecia areata. Some clones in this sample may be carry-over from other donors' samples. The sequenced sample was whole blood, obtained in connection with sensitization to the hapten diphenylcyclopropenone (DPC). V is TRBV7-2 and J is TRBJ1-1; weak D call: TRBD1 (6 bases). The CDR3 DNA reads TGTGCCAGCAGCTTACTGGGGGGGGCCACTGAAGCTTTCTTT. This gives the protein CASSLLGGATEAFF. Variable domain in full (rest from reference TRBV7-2 and TRBJ1-1): GAGVSQSPSNKVTEKGKDVELRCDPISGHTALYWYRQSLGQGLEFLIYFQGNSAPDKSGLPSDRFSAERTGGSVSTLTIQRTQQEDSAVYLCASSLLGGATEAFFGQGTRLTVV.